A single sample gave rise to the 2 T cell receptor beta chains below, sequenced in a study of T cells in Graves' hyperthyroidism and ophthalmopathy. Amplified TCR beta CDR3 regions came from RNA transcripts. The HTBI primer set was used in a first-round RT-PCR of the TCR CDR3. TCRdb re-derived calls from the multiplex PCR reads in MiXCR, one entry per CDR3 protein. Of 90,000 to 120,000 distinct CDR3 sequences detected, roughly 15% appear once; the ten largest clones hold around 42%. Sequencing was performed on blood. Source of these receptors: a woman aged 50 to 65 with Graves' hyperthyroidism.

The table lists this clonotype with many counts. The chain is built from TRBV24-1 and TRBJ1-5; D unclear. The CDR3 totals 17 residues. Between the trimmed V and J ends, which lost 2 bases and 2 bases, there was a span of 15 bases. Germline V gene data show CDR1 as KGHDR and CDR2 as SFDVKD. The CDR3 DNA reads as TGTGCCACCAGTGATTCCCGTAGCGTCCCCGGCAATCAGCCCCAGCATTTT. It codes for CATSDSRSVPGNQPQHF.

This chain connects TRBV2 to TRBJ2-5, with D tentatively TRBD1 (6 bases). This CDR3 has 14 amino acids. CDR1 and CDR2 from the germline V gene are SNHLY and FYNNEI. V lost 3 bases, J lost 5 bases, and 13 bases lay in between. The CDR3 loop is CASSDRGGVETQYF. The CDR3 DNA reads as TGTGCCAGCAGTGACAGGGGCGGCGTGGAGACCCAGTACTTC.